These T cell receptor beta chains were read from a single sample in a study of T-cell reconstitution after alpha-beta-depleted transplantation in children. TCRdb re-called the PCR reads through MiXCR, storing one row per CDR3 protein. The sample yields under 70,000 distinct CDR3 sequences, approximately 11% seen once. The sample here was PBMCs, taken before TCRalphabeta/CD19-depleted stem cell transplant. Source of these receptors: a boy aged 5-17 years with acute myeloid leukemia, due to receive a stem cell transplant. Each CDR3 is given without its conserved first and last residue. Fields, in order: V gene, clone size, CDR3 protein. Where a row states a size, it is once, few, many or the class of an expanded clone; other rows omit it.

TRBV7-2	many	ASSLGGLAGGPSDTQY
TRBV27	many	ASSTTGQGAGNTIY
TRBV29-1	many	SVAGTRRGGTQY
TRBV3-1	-	ASSHGTSDFLADTQY
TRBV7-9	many	ASSSNIDRNQETQY
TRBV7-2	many	ASSFSGTGSYEQY
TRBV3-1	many	ASSPFRAHLIRDTEAF
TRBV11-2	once	ASSLERGSHEAF
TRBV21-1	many	ASSKVGQKETQY
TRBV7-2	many	ASSLVQGPVHEQY
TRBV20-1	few	SARARVSYEQY
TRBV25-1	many	ASSVQGAGNTIY
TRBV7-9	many	ATRQTGTGELF
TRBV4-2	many	ASSQGKGSGNQPQH
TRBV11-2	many	ASSSGTGVHEQF
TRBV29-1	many	SVVGGRWQF
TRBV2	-	ATPGRSTDTQY
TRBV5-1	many	ASSLAIAGVNEQF
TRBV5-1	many	ASSLTPSSYEQY
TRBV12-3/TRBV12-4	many	ASGPLQGDAF
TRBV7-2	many	ASSSGLAGDNEQY
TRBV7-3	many	ASSSASSLAGTTGELF
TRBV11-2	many	ASSSGTGSFQPQH
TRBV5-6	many	ASSLAGARYEQY
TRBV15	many	ATSRDVAGGTDTQY
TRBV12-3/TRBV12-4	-	ASTHGGLQETQY
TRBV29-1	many	SGLDRGGPETQY
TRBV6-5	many	ASSYLTGWDSPLH
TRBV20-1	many	SARDIAGVETQY
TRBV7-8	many	ASSLAWVLGQYNEQF
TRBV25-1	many	ASSESPRGAYHNEQF
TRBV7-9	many	ASSPQGDRANTEAF
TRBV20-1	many	SARKGVHTQY
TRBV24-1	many	ATSEPGRGYNEQF
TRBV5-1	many	ASSLDQRGYNEQF
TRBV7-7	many	ASSLETGYEQY
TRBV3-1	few	ASSQVLAEDTQY
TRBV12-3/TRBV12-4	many	ASSLLGQGGGYT
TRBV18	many	ASSRDRGRGGYT
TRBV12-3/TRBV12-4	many	ASSFAGTGSYEQY
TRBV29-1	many	SVVGTGVTEAF
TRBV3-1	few	ASSQAGDAF
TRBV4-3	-	ASSQDGSGRYEQY
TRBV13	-	ASSLPTSGSSTEQF
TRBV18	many	ASSPMTGPETQY
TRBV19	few	ASRVGRLSTDTQY